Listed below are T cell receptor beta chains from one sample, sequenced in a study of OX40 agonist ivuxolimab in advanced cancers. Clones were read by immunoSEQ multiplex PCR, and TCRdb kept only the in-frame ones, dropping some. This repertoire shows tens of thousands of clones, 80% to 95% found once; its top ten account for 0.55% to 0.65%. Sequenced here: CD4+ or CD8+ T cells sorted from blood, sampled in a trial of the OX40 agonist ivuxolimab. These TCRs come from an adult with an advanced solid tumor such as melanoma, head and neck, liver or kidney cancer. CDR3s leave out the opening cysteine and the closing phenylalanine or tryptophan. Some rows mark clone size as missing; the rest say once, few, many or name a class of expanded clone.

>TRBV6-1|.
ASSGNTGGNQPQH
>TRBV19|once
ASSNQGARRSGANVLT
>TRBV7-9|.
ASSEGQSDQPQH
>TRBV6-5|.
ASSYSDSEKLF
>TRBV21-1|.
ASSYSQNRGGTQY
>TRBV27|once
ASSAGQGTYEQY
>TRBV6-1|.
ASSGDRQNTEAF
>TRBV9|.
ASSVSDGNTIY
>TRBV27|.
ASSPPATSGGENQY
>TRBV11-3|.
ASSLVDRAFTSNQPQH